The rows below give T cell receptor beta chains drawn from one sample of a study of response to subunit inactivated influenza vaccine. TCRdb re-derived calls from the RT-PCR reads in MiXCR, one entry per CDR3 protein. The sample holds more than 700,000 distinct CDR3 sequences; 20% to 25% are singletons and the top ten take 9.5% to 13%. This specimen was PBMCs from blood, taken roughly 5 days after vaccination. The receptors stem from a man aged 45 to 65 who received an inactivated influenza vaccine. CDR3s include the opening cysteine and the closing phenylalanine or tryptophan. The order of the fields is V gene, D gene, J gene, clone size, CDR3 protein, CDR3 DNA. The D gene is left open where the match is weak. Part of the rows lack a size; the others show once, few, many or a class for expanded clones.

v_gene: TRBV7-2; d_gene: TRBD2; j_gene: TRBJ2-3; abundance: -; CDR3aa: CASSSSGLAGGIDTQYF; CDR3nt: TGTGCCAGCAGCTCCTCCGGACTAGCGGGGGGTATAGATACGCAGTATTTT
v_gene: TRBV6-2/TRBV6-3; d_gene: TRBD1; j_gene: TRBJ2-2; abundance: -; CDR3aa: CASMTGTANTGELFF; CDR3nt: TGTGCCAGCATGACCGGGACAGCGAACACCGGGGAGCTGTTTTTT
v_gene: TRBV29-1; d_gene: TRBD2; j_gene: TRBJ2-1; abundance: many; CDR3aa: CSVESSGRSTYNEQFF; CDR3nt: TGCAGCGTTGAATCTAGCGGGAGATCCACCTACAATGAGCAGTTCTTC
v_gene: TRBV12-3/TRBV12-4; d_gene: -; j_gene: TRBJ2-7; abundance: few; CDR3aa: CASTSQFPAATYEQYF; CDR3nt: TGTGCCAGCACCTCGCAGTTTCCAGCAGCAACCTACGAGCAGTACTTC
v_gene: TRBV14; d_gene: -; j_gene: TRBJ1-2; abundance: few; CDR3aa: CASSPLGGEDYGYTF; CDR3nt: TGTGCCAGCAGCCCCCTGGGAGGGGAGGACTATGGCTACACCTTC
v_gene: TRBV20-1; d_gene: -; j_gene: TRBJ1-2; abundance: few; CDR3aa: CSAPSGGPGRMGGYTF; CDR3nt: TGCAGTGCCCCCTCGGGCGGGCCAGGGAGAATGGGCGGCTACACCTTC
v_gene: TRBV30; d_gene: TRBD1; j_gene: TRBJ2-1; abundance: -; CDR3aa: CAWSGGQGFYNEQFF; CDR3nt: TGTGCCTGGAGTGGAGGACAGGGATTTTACAATGAGCAGTTCTTC
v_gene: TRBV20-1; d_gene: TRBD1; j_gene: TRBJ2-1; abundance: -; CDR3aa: CSARASGTAYNEQFF; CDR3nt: TGCAGTGCTAGAGCCTCCGGGACAGCCTACAATGAGCAGTTCTTC
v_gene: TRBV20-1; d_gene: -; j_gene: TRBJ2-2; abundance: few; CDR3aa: CSARDLGRGNTGELFF; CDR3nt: TGCAGTGCTAGAGATTTAGGCCGGGGGAACACCGGGGAGCTGTTTTTT
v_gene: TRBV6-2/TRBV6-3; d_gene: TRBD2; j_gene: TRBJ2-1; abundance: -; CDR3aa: CASSYSIASGTVGNEQFF; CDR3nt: TGTGCCAGCAGTTACTCGATCGCTAGCGGAACTGTGGGCAATGAGCAGTTCTTC
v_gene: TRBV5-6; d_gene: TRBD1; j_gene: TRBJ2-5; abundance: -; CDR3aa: CASSVGQGETQYF; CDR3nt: TGTGCCAGCAGCGTAGGACAGGGGGAGACCCAGTACTTC
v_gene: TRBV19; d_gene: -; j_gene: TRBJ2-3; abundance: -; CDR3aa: CASSIAAAQTTDTQYF; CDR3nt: TGTGCCAGTAGTATTGCGGCAGCTCAAACCACAGATACGCAGTATTTT
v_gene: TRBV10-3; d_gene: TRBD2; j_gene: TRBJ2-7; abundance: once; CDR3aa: CAISLLAGEGEQYF; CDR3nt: TGTGCCATCAGCCTACTAGCGGGAGAAGGCGAGCAGTACTTC
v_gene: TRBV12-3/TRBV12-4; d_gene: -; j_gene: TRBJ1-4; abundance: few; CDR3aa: CASSYGAGEKLFF; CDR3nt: TGTGCCAGCAGTTATGGGGCGGGAGAAAAACTGTTTTTT
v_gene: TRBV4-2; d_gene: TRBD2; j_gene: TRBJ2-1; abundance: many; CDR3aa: CASSQASGAYTWEQFF; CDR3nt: TGTGCCAGCAGCCAAGCTAGCGGGGCCTATACTTGGGAGCAGTTCTTC
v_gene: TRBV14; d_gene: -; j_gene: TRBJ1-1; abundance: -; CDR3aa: CASSLLRGAEAFF; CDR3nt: TGTGCCAGCAGCCTCCTTAGGGGAGCTGAAGCTTTCTTT
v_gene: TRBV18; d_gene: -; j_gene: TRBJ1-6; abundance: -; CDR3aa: CASSPPAGMGSPLHF; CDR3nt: TGTGCCAGCTCACCACCGGCAGGCATGGGGTCACCCCTCCACTTT
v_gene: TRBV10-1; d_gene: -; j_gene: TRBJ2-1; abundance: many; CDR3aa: CASAGDLYNEQFF; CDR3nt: TGCGCCAGTGCAGGGGACCTGTACAATGAGCAGTTCTTC